This T cell receptor (beta chain) was recorded in a study of T cells in Graves' hyperthyroidism and ophthalmopathy. Study-wide points: Most thyroid clonotypes with frequency above 0.001 were detected in blood. In validation, the model predicted ophthalmopathy. These predictions came a median approximately six months before onset. Classification by a 13 V-J model distinguished ophthalmopathy from stable hyperthyroidism.

Uncontrolled infection, other autoimmune disease, pregnancy or lactation disqualified patients from enrolment. The sample holds many counts of this clonotype. Its antigen is unidentified. The germline V and J ends were trimmed by 4 bases and 4 bases, with 6 bases remaining between them. The CDR3 consists of 12 residues. Germline V CDR1 and CDR2: SGHKS, YYEKEE (reference sequence). Authors of the study amplified TCR beta CDR3 regions from RNA transcripts. An initial round of RT-PCR targeting the TCR CDR3 relied on the HTBI primer set. TCRdb fed the multiplex PCR reads into MiXCR, producing one record per CDR3 protein. This sample carries about 600,000 distinct CDR3 sequences, approximately 15% of them seen once, and the ten largest clones take roughly 3.3%.

V usage is TRBV5-5 and J usage is TRBJ1-3; no definite D call. The specimen was blood. This TCR came from a woman in her 40s with Graves' ophthalmopathy. This CDR3 is CASSVQGNTIYF. The CDR3 DNA reads as TGTGCCAGCAGCGTACAGGGAAACACCATATATTTT.